A selection of T cell receptor beta chains follows, all from one sample in a study of cytomegalovirus exposure and HLA in healthy donors. TCRdb keeps only in-frame clones here, not all; method: immunoSEQ multiplex PCR. This table holds under 200,000 clones, 65% to 90% found once. Sequenced input: PBMCs. These TCRs come from a man in his forties in good health and CMV-seropositive. The CDR3 runs from the conserved cysteine through the conserved F or W. The D gene is left open where the match is weak. The listing skips clone size in some rows; elsewhere it reads once, few, many or a size class.

>TRBD2|.|TRBV4-3|TRBJ2-7
TGCGCCAGCAGCCCTACTCCGGGACTAGGTGTCGAAGAGCAGTACTTC
CASSPTPGLGVEEQYF
>TRBD1|.|TRBV29-1|TRBJ1-4
TGCAGCGTCAGACAGGGAAGAGGAGAAAAACTGTTTTTT
CSVRQGRGEKLFF
>.|.|TRBV25-1|TRBJ2-7
TGTGCCAGCAGCGAGGCTGGATCGGCCTACGAGCAGTACTTC
CASSEAGSAYEQYF
>.|.|TRBV9|TRBJ1-4
TGTGCCAGCAGCCCCCGCGGGTTATCTAATGAAAAACTGTTTTTT
CASSPRGLSNEKLFF
>TRBD2|.|TRBV6-1|TRBJ2-5
TGTGCCAGCAGCGGTTTGTCGGGGGGGCAAGAGACCCAGTACTTC
CASSGLSGGQETQYF
>TRBD2|once|TRBV19|TRBJ2-3
TGTGCCAGTAGCAACCTCTGGACTAGCGGCACAGATACGCAGTATTTT
CASSNLWTSGTDTQYF
>TRBD2|.|TRBV27|TRBJ2-2
TGTGCCAGCAGACCACTAGCGGGGGTCACCGGGGAGCTGTTTTTT
CASRPLAGVTGELFF
>.|.|TRBV29-1|TRBJ1-1
TGCAGCGTCGCACAGGGTGGGAACACTGAAGCTTTCTTT
CSVAQGGNTEAFF
>.|.|TRBV28|TRBJ1-1
TGTGCCATCGAGGGGAGGTCCACTGAAGCTTTCTTT
CAIEGRSTEAFF
>.|.|TRBV6-1|TRBJ1-5
TGTGCCAGCAGTGAAATGGGCTTGTCCAATCAGCCCCAGCATTTT
CASSEMGLSNQPQHF
>.|.|TRBV6-5|TRBJ1-5
TGTGCCAGCAGGGCCGGGGGGACGGAGCCCCAGCATTTT
CASRAGGTEPQHF
>TRBD1|.|TRBV19|TRBJ2-2
TGTGCCAGTACCTTAAACAGGGGTTTAAGGAACACCGGGGAGCTGTTTTTT
CASTLNRGLRNTGELFF
>TRBD1|.|TRBV27|TRBJ2-5
TGTGCCAGCAGTTTAGGCGGTAACAGGGGGGAGACCCAGTACTTC
CASSLGGNRGETQYF
>TRBD2|.|TRBV9|TRBJ2-4
TGTGCCAGCAGCGTAGGGTTGAGGGAGGGAAACCTAGCCAAAAACATTCAGTACTTC
CASSVGLREGNLAKNIQYF
>.|.|TRBV7-3|TRBJ1-2
TGTGCCAGCAGCCCAGACAGCCCAAACTATGGCTACACCTTC
CASSPDSPNYGYTF
>.|.|TRBV19|TRBJ2-1
TGTGCCAGTAGCGAGAATGAGCAGTTCTTC
CASSENEQFF
>TRBD1|.|TRBV27|TRBJ1-2
TGTGCCAGCAGTTTAGGACAGGGAGTTGTCTATGGCTACACCTTC
CASSLGQGVVYGYTF
>TRBD1|.|TRBV18|TRBJ2-2
TGTGCCAGCTCTCGACAGGGGGCTCGTCCAAACACCGGGGAGCTGTTTTTT
CASSRQGARPNTGELFF
>TRBD2|.|TRBV10-3|TRBJ2-5
TGTGCCATCAGTGAGTCGTCGGGGGGCCAAGAGACCCAGTACTTC
CAISESSGGQETQYF
>.|.|TRBV30|TRBJ1-5
TGTGCCTGGAGTGTGGTGCAGAACAATCAGCCCCAGCATTTT
CAWSVVQNNQPQHF
>TRBD2|once|TRBV4-2|TRBJ2-7
TGTGCCAGCAGCCAGGGGGGAGGGAGCTCCTACGAGCAGTACTTC
CASSQGGGSSYEQYF
>TRBD2|.|TRBV4-2|TRBJ2-3
TGTGCCAGCAGCCGTGGGACTAGCGGCACAGATACGCAGTATTTT
CASSRGTSGTDTQYF
>.|.|TRBV29-1|TRBJ1-4
TGCAGCGTCATCGACGGGTTAGGTGAAAAACTGTTTTTT
CSVIDGLGEKLFF
>TRBD1|.|TRBV28|TRBJ2-7
TGTGCCAGCATTCCCATACGGACAGGGGCCGAGCAGTACTTC
CASIPIRTGAEQYF
>.|once|TRBV10-3|TRBJ1-5
TGTGCCATCTGGCAGGGGTCGTGGAGCAATCAGCCCCAGCATTTT
CAIWQGSWSNQPQHF
>TRBD2|.|TRBV28|TRBJ2-1
TGTGCCAGCAGACAGGATTGGGAGGGTGAGCAGTTCTTC
CASRQDWEGEQFF
>.|.|TRBV20-1|TRBJ2-5
TGCAGTGCCGGCACTAGAGGGACCCAGTACTTC
CSAGTRGTQYF
>.|.|TRBV7-2|TRBJ2-7
TGTGCCAGCAGTTTTACGACGGGTTACGAGCAGTACTTC
CASSFTTGYEQYF
>.|few|TRBV21-1|TRBJ2-7
TGTGCCACCAGGACAGTATCCTACGAGCAGTACTTC
CATRTVSYEQYF
>.|.|TRBV5-4|TRBJ2-1
TGTGCCAGCAGCCCTGACAGGAGCTCCTACAATGAGCAGTTCTTC
CASSPDRSSYNEQFF
>.|.|TRBV15|TRBJ2-5
TGTGCCACCAGCAGAGATTCAGGGGAGACCCAGTACTTC
CATSRDSGETQYF
>.|few|TRBV29-1|TRBJ1-1
TGCAGCGTTCGTACGGTCGGAGGGAACACTGAAGCTTTCTTT
CSVRTVGGNTEAFF
>TRBD2|.|TRBV29-1|TRBJ2-5
TGCAGCGTTGACCGGGCGGGGGTTGCAGAGACCCAGTACTTC
CSVDRAGVAETQYF
>TRBD1|.|TRBV28|TRBJ2-5
TGTGCCAGCAGTATAAACCCGGGACAGGTGGAGACCCAGTACTTC
CASSINPGQVETQYF
>.|once|TRBV13|TRBJ2-7
TGTGCCAGCAGCTTAGTACAGGGCGCCAGCGAGCAGTACTTC
CASSLVQGASEQYF
>TRBD1|few|TRBV6-5|TRBJ1-5
TGTGCCAGCAGCCAACAGGGGAACAATCAGCCCCAGCATTTT
CASSQQGNNQPQHF
>.|.|TRBV5-1|TRBJ2-7
TGCGCCAGCAGCTTGGCTACCCAGGGCTACGAGCAGTACTTC
CASSLATQGYEQYF
>.|once|TRBV7-3|TRBJ2-7
TGTGCCAGCAGCTTAGGAGGGTCCCCCCACGAGCAGTACTTC
CASSLGGSPHEQYF
>TRBD2|.|TRBV5-1|TRBJ2-3
TGCGCCAGCAGTGGGACTACTTCTGCAGATACGCAGTATTTT
CASSGTTSADTQYF
>.|.|TRBV19|TRBJ2-2
TGTGCCAGTAGGTCGACAGGGAACACCGGGGAGCTGTTTTTT
CASRSTGNTGELFF
>.|few|TRBV28|TRBJ1-1
TGTGCCAGCATTCTCCCTCGGACAACTGAAGCTTTCTTT
CASILPRTTEAFF
>TRBD1|.|TRBV19|TRBJ1-5
TGTGCCAGTAGCACACAGGGGCTTAGCAATCAGCCCCAGCATTTT
CASSTQGLSNQPQHF
>.|.|TRBV4-3|TRBJ1-6
TGCGCCAGCAGCCAAGACTTAGGTGGGGCGGACATCAATTCACCCCTCCACTTT
CASSQDLGGADINSPLHF
>TRBD1|.|TRBV5-8|TRBJ2-7
TGTGCCAGCAGCCGTGCCGGGACAGGATACCTCGAGCAGTACTTC
CASSRAGTGYLEQYF
>.|few|TRBV6-5|TRBJ1-5
TGTGCCAGCAGACTACAACCCGAAAGCAATCAGCCCCAGCATTTT
CASRLQPESNQPQHF
>TRBD1|.|TRBV6-5|TRBJ1-1
TGTGCCAGCACCCTAAGAGGGGGCCGGGGCACTGAAGCTTTCTTT
CASTLRGGRGTEAFF
>.|.|TRBV7-2|TRBJ2-3
TGTGCCAGCAGCTTATCCGGGTCCACAGATACGCAGTATTTT
CASSLSGSTDTQYF
>.|.|TRBV10-3|TRBJ1-4
TGTGCCATCAGTGAGTACGAGGAAAAACTGTTTTTT
CAISEYEEKLFF
>TRBD2|once|TRBV7-7|TRBJ2-5
TGTGCTAGCAGCGCGCCGGGACTAGCGGGGAGGGAGACCCAGTACTTC
CASSAPGLAGRETQYF
>TRBD1|.|TRBV10-1|TRBJ1-2
TGCGCCAGCAGTAAGGGACAGGGCTCTACTAACTATGGCTACACCTTC
CASSKGQGSTNYGYTF
>TRBD1|.|TRBV9|TRBJ2-7
TGTGCCAGCAGCTTGGGACAGGGGAGCTCCTACGAGCAGTACTTC
CASSLGQGSSYEQYF
>.|.|TRBV10-1|TRBJ2-5
TGCGCCTTCGGAGAGACCCAGTACTTC
CAFGETQYF